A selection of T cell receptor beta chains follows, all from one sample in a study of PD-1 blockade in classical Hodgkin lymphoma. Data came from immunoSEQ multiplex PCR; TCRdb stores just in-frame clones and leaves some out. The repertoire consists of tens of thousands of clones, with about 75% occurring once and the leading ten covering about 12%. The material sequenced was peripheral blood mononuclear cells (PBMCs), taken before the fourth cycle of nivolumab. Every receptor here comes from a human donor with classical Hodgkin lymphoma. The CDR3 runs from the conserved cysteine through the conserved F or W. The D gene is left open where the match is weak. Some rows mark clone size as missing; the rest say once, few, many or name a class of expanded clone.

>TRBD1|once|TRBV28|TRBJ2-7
CASSSPGTGGYEQYF
TGTGCCAGTTCTAGTCCCGGGACAGGGGGTTACGAGCAGTACTTC
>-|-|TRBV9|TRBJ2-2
CASSLRLGTTGELFF
TGTGCCAGCAGCCTCCGGCTGGGTACAACCGGGGAGCTGTTTTTT
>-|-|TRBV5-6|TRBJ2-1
CASSLPGFHEQFF
TGTGCCAGCAGCTTGCCAGGGTTCCATGAGCAGTTCTTC
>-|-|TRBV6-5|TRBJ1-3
CASRVDRLGGNTIYF
TGTGCCAGCAGAGTAGACAGGTTGGGCGGAAACACCATATATTTT
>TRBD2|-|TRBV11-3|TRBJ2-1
CASSGAGESEQFF
TGTGCCAGCAGCGGTGCGGGAGAGAGTGAGCAGTTCTTC
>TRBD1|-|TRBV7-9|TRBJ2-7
CASSLVQGASYEQYF
TGTGCCAGCAGCTTGGTACAGGGGGCTTCCTACGAGCAGTACTTC
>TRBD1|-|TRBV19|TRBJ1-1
CASQIQGWDTEAFF
TGTGCCAGTCAAATACAGGGGTGGGACACTGAAGCTTTCTTT
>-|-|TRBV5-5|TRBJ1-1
CASSLLGGSEAFF
TGTGCCAGCAGCTTGTTGGGGGGCTCTGAAGCTTTCTTT
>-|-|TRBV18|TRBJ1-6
CASSSTTYASNSPLHF
TGTGCCAGCTCATCAACCACATATGCCTCGAATTCACCCCTCCACTTT
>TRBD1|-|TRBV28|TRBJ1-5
CASRYQKGGHQPQHF
TGTGCCAGCAGGTACCAAAAAGGGGGCCATCAGCCCCAGCATTTT
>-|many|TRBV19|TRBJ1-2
CASSTWGLDYGYTF
TGTGCCAGTAGTACCTGGGGGTTGGACTATGGCTACACCTTC
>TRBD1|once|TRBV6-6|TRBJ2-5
CASSMGQGQETQYF
TGTGCCAGCAGTATGGGACAGGGTCAAGAGACCCAGTACTTC
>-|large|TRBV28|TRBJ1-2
CASSLFQGHGSGYTF
TGTGCCAGCAGTTTATTCCAGGGGCATGGTAGCGGCTACACCTTC
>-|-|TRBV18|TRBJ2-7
CASSPLDLRDEQYF
TGTGCCAGCTCACCTCTCGATTTAAGGGACGAGCAGTACTTC
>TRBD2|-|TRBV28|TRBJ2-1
CASSLCVLEAGGPNEQFF
TGTGCCAGCAGTTTATGCGTCCTTGAGGCGGGAGGGCCCAATGAGCAGTTCTTC
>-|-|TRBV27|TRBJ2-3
CASSLVGNTDTQYF
TGTGCCAGCAGTTTAGTGGGAAACACAGATACGCAGTATTTT
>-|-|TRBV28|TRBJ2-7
CASSERRREQYF
TGTGCCAGCAGCGAACGCCGACGGGAGCAGTACTTC
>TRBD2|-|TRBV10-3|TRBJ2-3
CAINDLGGRADTQYF
TGTGCCATCAACGACCTTGGCGGGAGGGCCGATACGCAGTATTTT
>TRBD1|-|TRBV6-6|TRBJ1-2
CASSYGRGLGGYTF
TGTGCCAGCAGTTACGGCAGGGGGCTTGGTGGCTACACCTTC
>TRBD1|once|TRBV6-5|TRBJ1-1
CASRQTGLFDTEAFF
TGTGCCAGCAGGCAGACAGGGCTTTTTGACACTGAAGCTTTCTTT
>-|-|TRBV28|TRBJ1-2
CASSLLRGGYGYTF
TGTGCCAGCAGTTTATTACGGGGAGGGTATGGCTACACCTTC
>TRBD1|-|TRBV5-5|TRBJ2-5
CASSLRGTGGSETQYF
TGTGCCAGCAGCTTAAGAGGGACAGGGGGCTCGGAGACCCAGTACTTC
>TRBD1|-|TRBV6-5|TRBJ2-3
CASSRTGGAPDTQYF
TGTGCCAGCAGTCGGACAGGGGGCGCCCCAGATACGCAGTATTTT
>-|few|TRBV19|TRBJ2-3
CASSPGGLRLTTDTQYF
TGTGCCAGTAGCCCAGGCGGCTTACGACTTACCACAGATACGCAGTATTTT
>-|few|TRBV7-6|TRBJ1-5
CASSLRPGGGKDSNQPQHF
TGTGCCAGCAGCTTACGCCCGGGAGGGGGGAAGGATAGCAATCAGCCCCAGCATTTT
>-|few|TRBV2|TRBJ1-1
CASTTGPSTEAFF
TGTGCCAGCACTACAGGGCCTAGCACTGAAGCTTTCTTT
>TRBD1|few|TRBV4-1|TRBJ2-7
CASSDRDSPYEQYF
TGCGCCAGCAGCGACCGGGACAGCCCCTACGAGCAGTACTTC
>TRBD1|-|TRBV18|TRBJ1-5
CASSPLAGGNEPQHF
TGTGCCAGCTCACCGTTAGCAGGGGGCAATGAGCCCCAGCATTTT
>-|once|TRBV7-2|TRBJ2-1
CASSQGPPRVF
TGTGCCAGCAGCCAGGGTCCCCCTCGGGTCTTC
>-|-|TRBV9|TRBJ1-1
CASSVGTLGPTAFF
TGTGCCAGCAGCGTAGGGACACTAGGCCCGACAGCTTTCTTT
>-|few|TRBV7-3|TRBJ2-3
CASSLAVGGQYF
TGTGCCAGCAGCTTAGCGGTGGGAGGGCAGTATTTT
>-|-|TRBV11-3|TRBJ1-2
CASSSGRWLDYGYTF
TGTGCCAGCAGCTCCGGGAGGTGGTTAGACTATGGCTACACCTTC
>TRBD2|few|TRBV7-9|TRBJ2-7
CASSASGRGYEQYF
TGTGCCAGCAGCGCTAGCGGGAGGGGCTACGAGCAGTACTTC
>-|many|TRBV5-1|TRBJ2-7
CASSRDTELGEQYF
TGCGCCAGCAGTCGGGACACGGAATTGGGGGAGCAGTACTTC
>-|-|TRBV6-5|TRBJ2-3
CASSYKSEGTDTQYF
TGTGCCAGCAGTTACAAGTCGGAGGGCACAGATACGCAGTATTTT